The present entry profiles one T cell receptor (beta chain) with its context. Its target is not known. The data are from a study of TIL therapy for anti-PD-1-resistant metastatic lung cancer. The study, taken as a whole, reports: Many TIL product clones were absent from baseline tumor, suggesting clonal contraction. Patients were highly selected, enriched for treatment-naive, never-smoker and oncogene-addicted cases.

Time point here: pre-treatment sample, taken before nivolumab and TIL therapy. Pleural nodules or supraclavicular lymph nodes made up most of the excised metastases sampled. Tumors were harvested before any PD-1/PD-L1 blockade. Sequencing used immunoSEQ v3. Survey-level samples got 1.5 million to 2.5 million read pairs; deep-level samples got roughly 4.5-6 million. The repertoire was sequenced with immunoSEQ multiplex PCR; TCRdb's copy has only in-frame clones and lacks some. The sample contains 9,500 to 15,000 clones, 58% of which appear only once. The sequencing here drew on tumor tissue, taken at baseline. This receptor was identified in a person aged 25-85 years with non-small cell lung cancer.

The CDR3 protein is CASSLGGGVYDIQYF. The CDR3 coding sequence is TGTGCCAGCAGCTTGGGTGGGGGAGTCTATGACATTCAGTACTTC. The chain recombines TRBV7-9 with TRBJ2-4; TRBD1 or TRBD2 may be the D gene (5 bases each). The CDR3 has 15 amino acids. Germline V lookup: CDR1 SEHNR, CDR2 FQNEAQ (reference sequence). Trimming removed 3 bases from V and 8 bases from J, with 17 bases in between.